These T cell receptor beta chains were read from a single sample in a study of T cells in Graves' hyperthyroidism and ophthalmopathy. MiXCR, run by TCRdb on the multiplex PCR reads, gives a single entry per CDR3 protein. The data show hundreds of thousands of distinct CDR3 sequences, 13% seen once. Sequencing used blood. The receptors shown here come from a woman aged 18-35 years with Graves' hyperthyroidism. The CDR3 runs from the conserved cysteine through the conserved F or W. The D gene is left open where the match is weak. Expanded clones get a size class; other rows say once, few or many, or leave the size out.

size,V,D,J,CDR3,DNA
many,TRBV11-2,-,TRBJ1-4,CASSLDLGQANEKLFF,TGTGCCAGCAGCTTAGATCTAGGTCAAGCCAATGAAAAACTGTTTTTT
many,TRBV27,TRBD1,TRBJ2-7,CASSWTGVPYEQYF,TGTGCCAGCAGTTGGACAGGAGTTCCCTACGAGCAGTACTTC
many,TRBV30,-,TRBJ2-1,CAWGKNEQFF,TGTGCCTGGGGTAAAAATGAGCAGTTCTTC
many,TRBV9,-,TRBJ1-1,CASSVLALERNTEAFF,TGTGCCAGCAGCGTATTAGCCCTGGAGAGGAACACTGAAGCTTTCTTT
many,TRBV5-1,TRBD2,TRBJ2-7,CASSLLAGDSYEQYF,TGCGCCAGCAGCTTACTAGCGGGGGATTCCTACGAGCAGTACTTC
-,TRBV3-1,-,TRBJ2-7,CASSSPGNGYEQYF,TGTGCCAGCAGCTCACCTGGGAACGGCTACGAGCAGTACTTC
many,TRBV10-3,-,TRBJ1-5,CAISESHVAGSNQPQHF,TGTGCCATCAGTGAGTCCCATGTGGCAGGCAGCAATCAGCCCCAGCATTTT
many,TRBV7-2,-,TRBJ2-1,CASSPRVKEKQFF,TGTGCCAGCAGCCCCCGGGTCAAGGAGAAGCAGTTCTTC
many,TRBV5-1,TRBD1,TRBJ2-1,CASSWTGGDEQFF,TGCGCCAGCAGCTGGACAGGGGGGGATGAGCAGTTCTTC
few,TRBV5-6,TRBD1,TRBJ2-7,CASRRTGVYEQYF,TGTGCCAGCAGGAGGACAGGGGTCTACGAGCAGTACTTC
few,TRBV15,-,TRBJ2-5,CATSRGGTVETQYF,TGTGCCACCAGCAGAGGGGGAACAGTAGAGACCCAGTACTTC
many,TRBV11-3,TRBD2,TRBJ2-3,CASSRSSGSSTDTQYF,TGTGCCAGCAGCCGCTCTAGCGGGTCTAGCACAGATACGCAGTATTTT
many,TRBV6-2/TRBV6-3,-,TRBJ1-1,CASSSSRMNTEAFF,TGTGCCAGCAGTTCCAGCAGAATGAACACTGAAGCTTTCTTT
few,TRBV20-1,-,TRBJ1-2,CSAPWRAFRGYTF,TGCAGTGCTCCCTGGCGGGCCTTTAGGGGCTACACCTTC
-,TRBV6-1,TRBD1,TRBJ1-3,CASSPDRDSGNTIYF,TGTGCCAGCAGCCCCGACAGGGACTCTGGAAACACCATATATTTT
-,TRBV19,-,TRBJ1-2,CASKPLMLHGGYTF,TGTGCCAGTAAGCCACTTATGCTCCACGGGGGCTACACCTTC
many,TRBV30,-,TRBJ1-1,CACLSFRGSYLNTEAFF,TGTGCCTGTCTGAGTTTTCGGGGCAGCTATTTGAACACTGAAGCTTTCTTT
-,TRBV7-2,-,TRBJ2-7,CASSLDGGDRVYEQYF,TGTGCCAGCAGCTTAGACGGGGGGGACAGGGTCTACGAGCAGTACTTC
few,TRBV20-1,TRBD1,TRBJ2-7,CSAEGQGFHEQYF,TGCAGTGCGGAGGGACAGGGGTTCCACGAGCAGTACTTC
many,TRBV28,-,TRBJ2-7,CASSSPNGPYYEQYF,TGTGCCAGCAGTTCCCCTAACGGCCCTTATTACGAGCAGTACTTC
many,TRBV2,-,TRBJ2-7,CASRVPGPKPEQYF,TGTGCCAGCAGAGTTCCGGGACCCAAACCCGAGCAGTACTTC
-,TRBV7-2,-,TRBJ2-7,CASSFYICSARVLVAEQYF,-
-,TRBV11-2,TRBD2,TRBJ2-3,CASSDSGGAVDTQYF,TGTGCCAGCAGCGATAGCGGGGGGGCGGTAGATACGCAGTATTTT
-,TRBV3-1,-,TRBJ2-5,CASSRVRGQETQYF,TGTGCCAGCAGCCGCGTCCGGGGTCAAGAGACCCAGTACTTC
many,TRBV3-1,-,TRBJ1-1,CASSQRVGNTEAFF,TGTGCCAGCAGCCAAAGGGTGGGGAACACTGAAGCTTTCTTT
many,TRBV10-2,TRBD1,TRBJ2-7,CASTNPGQGELYEQYF,TGCGCCAGCACTAACCCCGGACAGGGCGAATTGTACGAGCAGTACTTC
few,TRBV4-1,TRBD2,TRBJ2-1,CASSQGGREYNEQFF,TGCGCCAGCAGCCAAGGAGGGCGGGAGTACAATGAGCAGTTCTTC
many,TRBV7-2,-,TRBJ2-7,CASSITTHEQYF,TGTGCCAGCAGCATTACTACGCACGAGCAGTACTTC
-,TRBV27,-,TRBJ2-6,CASSLSRNGANVLTF,TGTGCCAGCAGTTTATCGAGGAACGGGGCCAACGTCCTGACTTTC
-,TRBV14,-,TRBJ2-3,CASSQDVGFGPDTQYF,TGTGCCAGCAGCCAAGACGTCGGATTTGGCCCAGATACGCAGTATTTT
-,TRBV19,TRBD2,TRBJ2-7,CASSIETSGRAYEQYF,TGTGCCAGTAGTATAGAGACTAGCGGGAGGGCCTACGAGCAGTACTTC
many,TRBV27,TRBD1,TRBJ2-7,CASSNNYRGEQYF,TGTGCCAGCAGCAACAACTACAGGGGGGAGCAGTACTTC
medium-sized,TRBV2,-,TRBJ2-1,CASWLGGSNEQFF,TGTGCCAGCTGGCTAGGGGGAAGCAATGAGCAGTTCTTC
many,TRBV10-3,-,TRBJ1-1,CAITREEFGKAFF,TGTGCCATCACGAGGGAAGAATTTGGGAAAGCTTTCTTT
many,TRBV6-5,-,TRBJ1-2,CASSYSGRASSIAGYTF,TGTGCCAGCAGTTACTCAGGCAGGGCGTCCTCCATCGCTGGCTACACCTTC
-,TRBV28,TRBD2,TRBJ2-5,CASRRRGEETQYF,TGTGCCAGCAGAAGACGGGGGGAAGAGACCCAGTACTTC
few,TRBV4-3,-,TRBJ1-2,CASSQRQGSGYTF,TGCGCCAGCAGCCAGAGGCAGGGTAGCGGCTACACCTTC
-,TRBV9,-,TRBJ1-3,CASSVGGDLNTIYF,TGTGCCAGCAGCGTAGGTGGGGATCTCAACACCATATATTTT
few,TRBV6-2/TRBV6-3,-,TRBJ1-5,CASSLVTRRGQPQHF,TGTGCCAGCAGTTTGGTGACAAGGAGAGGTCAGCCCCAGCATTTT
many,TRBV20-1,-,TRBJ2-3,CSAREGQLTDTQYF,TGCAGTGCTAGAGAAGGGCAGTTAACAGATACGCAGTATTTT
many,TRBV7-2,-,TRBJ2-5,CASSFSAGETQYF,TGTGCCAGCAGCTTTTCCGCGGGGGAGACCCAGTACTTC
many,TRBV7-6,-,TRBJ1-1,CASSWSENTEAFF,TGTGCCAGCAGCTGGTCAGAGAACACTGAAGCTTTCTTT
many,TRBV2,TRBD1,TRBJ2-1,CASSVQGQVYNEQFF,TGTGCCAGCAGTGTGCAGGGACAGGTGTACAATGAGCAGTTCTTC
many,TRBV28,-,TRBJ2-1,CASRAPTGRAPQSYNEQFF,TGTGCCAGCAGGGCCCCAACAGGGAGGGCCCCCCAATCCTACAATGAGCAGTTCTTC
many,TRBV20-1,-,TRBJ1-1,CSAPSGVNTEAFF,TGCAGTGCTCCCTCGGGGGTGAACACTGAAGCTTTCTTT
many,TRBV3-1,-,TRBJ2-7,CASSYGAETYEQYF,TGTGCCAGCAGCTATGGGGCAGAGACCTACGAGCAGTACTTC
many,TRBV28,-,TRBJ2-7,CASSPPLGLYEQYF,TGTGCCAGCAGTCCCCCTTTAGGGTTATACGAGCAGTACTTC
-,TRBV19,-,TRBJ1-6,CASSSSGAPLHF,TGTGCCAGTAGTTCCTCCGGGGCACCCCTCCACTTT
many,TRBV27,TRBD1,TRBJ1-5,CASSLRGQGNSNQPQHF,TGTGCCAGCAGTTTACGGGGACAGGGCAATAGCAATCAGCCCCAGCATTTT
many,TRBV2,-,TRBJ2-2,CASSEARSGVNTGELFF,TGTGCCAGCAGTGAAGCTCGTAGCGGAGTGAACACCGGGGAGCTGTTTTTT
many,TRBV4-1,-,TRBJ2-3,CASKQGLATDTQYF,TGCGCCAGCAAACAAGGGTTAGCGACAGATACGCAGTATTTT
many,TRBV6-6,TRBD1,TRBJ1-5,CASSYSGQGWERNQPQHF,TGTGCCAGCAGTTACTCGGGACAGGGATGGGAGCGCAATCAGCCCCAGCATTTT
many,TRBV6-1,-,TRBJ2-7,CASSAGGPPTYEQYF,TGTGCCAGCAGTGCCGGCGGACCGCCAACCTACGAGCAGTACTTC
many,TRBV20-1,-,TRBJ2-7,CSASRAYEQYF,TGCAGTGCTAGTAGAGCCTACGAGCAGTACTTC
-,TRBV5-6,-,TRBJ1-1,CASSLGAGLIEAFF,TGCGCCAGCAGCCTGGGCGCAGGGCTCATTGAAGCTTTCTTT